These 6 T cell receptor beta chains were all obtained from the same sample, sequenced in a study of CD8+CD57+ T cells in acquired aplastic anemia. Using genomic DNA as the template, TCR beta VDJ and CDR3 profiling was carried out. TCRdb ran MiXCR on the reads and lists one entry per CDR3 protein. The repertoire consists of about 180,000 distinct CDR3 sequences, with 48% occurring once and the leading ten covering 1.8%. The authors sequenced patients whose flow cytometry had shown CD8+CD57+ cell expansion. The sequenced sample consisted of sorted CD4+, CD8+, or CD8+CD57+ T cells (not recorded which) from PBMCs. Source of these receptors: a human donor with aplastic anemia.

The chain has TRBV10-3 and TRBJ2-7; a weak D match, TRBD2 (5 bases). V lost 2 bases and J lost 5, with 16 bases in between. From germline, CDR1 is ENHRY and CDR2 SYGVKD. This CDR3 contains 15 residues. The CDR3 protein is CAISERATLGDEQYF. CDR3 nucleotide sequence: TGTGCCATCAGTGAGAGAGCTACCCTGGGAGACGAGCAGTACTTC.

This clonotype was counted at least ten times. The rearrangement links TRBV2 to TRBJ1-3; D unclear. Germline V gene sequence: CDR1 SNHLY, CDR2 FYNNEI. The CDR3 runs to 14 residues. V was trimmed by 0 bases and J by 3 bases, leaving 6 bases between them. The CDR3 DNA follows: TGTGCCAGCAGTGAAGCGCAAGTTGGAAACACCATATATTTT. It codes for CASSEAQVGNTIYF.

A few counts support this clonotype. A read error may be the cause here, since a much bigger clone is one base away. The chain carries TRBV5-4 and TRBJ2-3, with 7 bases that match TRBD1. Looked up from germline, CDR1 is SGHNT and CDR2 is YYREEE (reference sequence). V was pared by 1 base and J by 4 bases, with 6 bases of the junction left unmatched. CDR3 size: 15 residues. The DNA of the CDR3 is TGTGCCAGCAGCTTGAGAGGACAGGACGCAGATACGCAGTATTTT. It is translated as CASSLRGQDADTQYF.

The rearrangement uses TRBV7-6 and TRBJ2-2, with 11 bases lining up with TRBD1. V shed 5 bases, J shed 4 bases, and the junction held 6 bases outside the gene matches. CDR3 length: 16 amino acids. Germline values: CDR1 SGHVS, CDR2 FNYEAQ. CDR3 amino acids: CASSRTGTGGTGELFF. The CDR3 DNA follows: TGTGCCAGCAGCCGGACCGGGACAGGGGGCACCGGGGAGCTGTTTTTT.

The chain has TRBV6-5 and TRBJ1-5; D is uncertain. From germline, CDR1 is MNHEY and CDR2 SVGAGI. The V end lost 0 bases, the J end lost 0 bases, and 3 bases lay between the germline ends. The CDR3 contains 14 residues. Here the CDR3 reads CASSYSGSNQPQHF. The CDR3 DNA follows: TGTGCCAGCAGTTACTCGGGTAGCAATCAGCCCCAGCATTTT.

The chain recombines TRBV10-1 with TRBJ2-1; 8 bases line up with TRBD1. The CDR3 sequence is 15 residues long. J was trimmed by 4 bases and V by 4 bases; bases with no gene match: 6. Per germline, CDR1 WNHNN and CDR2 SYGVQD (reference sequence). In DNA, the CDR3 is TGCGCCAGCAGTGCAGGGGGCTCCCTTTACAATGAGCAGTTCTTC. As protein: CASSAGGSLYNEQFF.